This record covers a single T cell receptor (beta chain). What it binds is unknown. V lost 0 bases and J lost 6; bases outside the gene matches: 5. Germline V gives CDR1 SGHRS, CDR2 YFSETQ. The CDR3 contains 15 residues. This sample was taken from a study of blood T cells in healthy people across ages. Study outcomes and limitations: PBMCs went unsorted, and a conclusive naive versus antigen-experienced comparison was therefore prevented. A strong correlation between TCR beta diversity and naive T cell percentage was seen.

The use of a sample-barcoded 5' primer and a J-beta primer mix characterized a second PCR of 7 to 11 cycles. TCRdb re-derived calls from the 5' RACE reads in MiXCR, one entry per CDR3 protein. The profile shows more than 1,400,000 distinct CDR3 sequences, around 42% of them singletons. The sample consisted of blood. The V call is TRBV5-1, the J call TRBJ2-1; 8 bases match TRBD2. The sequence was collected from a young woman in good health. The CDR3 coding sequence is TGCGCCAGCAGCTTGGCCGGGGGGGCTTTCAATGAGCAGTTCTTC. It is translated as CASSLAGGAFNEQFF.